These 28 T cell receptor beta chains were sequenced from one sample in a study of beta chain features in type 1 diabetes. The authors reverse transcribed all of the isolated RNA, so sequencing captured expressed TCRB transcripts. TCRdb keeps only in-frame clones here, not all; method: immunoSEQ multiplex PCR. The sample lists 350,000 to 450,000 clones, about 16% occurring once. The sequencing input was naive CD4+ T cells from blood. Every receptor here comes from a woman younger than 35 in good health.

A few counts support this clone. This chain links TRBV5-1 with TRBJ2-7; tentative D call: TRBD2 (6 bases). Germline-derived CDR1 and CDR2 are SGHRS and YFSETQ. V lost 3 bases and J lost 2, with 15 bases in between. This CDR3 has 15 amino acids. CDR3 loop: CASSSRRAGAYEQYF. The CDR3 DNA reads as TGCGCCAGCAGCTCCCGTCGAGCGGGCGCCTACGAGCAGTACTTC.

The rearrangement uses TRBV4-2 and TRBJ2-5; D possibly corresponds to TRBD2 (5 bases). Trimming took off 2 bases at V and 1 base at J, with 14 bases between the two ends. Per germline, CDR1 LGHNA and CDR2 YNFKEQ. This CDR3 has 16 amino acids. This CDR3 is CASSQLGLAAQETQYF. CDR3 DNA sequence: TGTGCCAGCAGCCAACTGGGTCTAGCTGCCCAAGAGACCCAGTACTTC.

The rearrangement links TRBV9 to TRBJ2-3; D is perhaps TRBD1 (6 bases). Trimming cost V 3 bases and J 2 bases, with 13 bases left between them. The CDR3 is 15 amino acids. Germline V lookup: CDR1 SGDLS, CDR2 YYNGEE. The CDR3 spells CASSAQGTVTDTQYF. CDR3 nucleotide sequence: TGTGCCAGCAGCGCACAGGGTACGGTCACAGATACGCAGTATTTT.

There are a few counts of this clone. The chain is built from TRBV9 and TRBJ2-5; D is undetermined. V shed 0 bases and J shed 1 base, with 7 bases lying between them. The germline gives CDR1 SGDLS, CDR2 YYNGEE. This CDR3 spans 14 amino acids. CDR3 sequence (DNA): TGTGCCAGCAGCGTAGGGAGCTTCCAAGAGACCCAGTACTTC. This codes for CASSVGSFQETQYF.

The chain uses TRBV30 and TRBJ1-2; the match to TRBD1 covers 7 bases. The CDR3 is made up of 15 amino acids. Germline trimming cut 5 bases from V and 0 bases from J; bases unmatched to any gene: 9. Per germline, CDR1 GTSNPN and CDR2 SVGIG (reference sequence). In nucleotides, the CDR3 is TGTGCCTGGTTCCCCGGGACAGACTCTAACTATGGCTACACCTTC. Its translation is CAWFPGTDSNYGYTF.

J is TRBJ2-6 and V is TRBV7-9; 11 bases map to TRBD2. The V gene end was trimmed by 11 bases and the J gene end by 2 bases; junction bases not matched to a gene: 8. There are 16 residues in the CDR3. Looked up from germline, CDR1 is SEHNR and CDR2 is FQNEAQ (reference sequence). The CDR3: CACRLAGGPGANVLTF. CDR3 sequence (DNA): TGTGCCTGCCGGCTAGCGGGAGGACCTGGGGCCAACGTCCTGACTTTC. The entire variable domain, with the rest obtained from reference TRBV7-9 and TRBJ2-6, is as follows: DTGVSQNPRHKITKRGQNVTFRCDPISEHNRLYWYRQTLGQGPEFLTYFQNEAQLEKSRLLSDRFSAERPKGSFSTLEIQRTEQGDSAMYLCACRLAGGPGANVLTFGAGSRLTVL.

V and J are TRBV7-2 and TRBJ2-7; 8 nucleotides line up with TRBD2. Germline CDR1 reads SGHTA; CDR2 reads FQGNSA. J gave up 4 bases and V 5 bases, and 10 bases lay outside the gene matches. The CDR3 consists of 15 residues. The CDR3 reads CASSLRIAGRYEQYF. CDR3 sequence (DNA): TGTGCCAGCAGCCTGCGGATAGCGGGAAGGTACGAGCAGTACTTC.

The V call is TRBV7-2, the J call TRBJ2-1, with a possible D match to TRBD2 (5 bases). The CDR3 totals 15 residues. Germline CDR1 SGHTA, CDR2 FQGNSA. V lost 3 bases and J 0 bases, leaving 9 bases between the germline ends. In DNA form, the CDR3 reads TGTGCCAGCAGCTTTCGGGGTAGCTCCTACAATGAGCAGTTCTTC. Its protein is CASSFRGSSYNEQFF.

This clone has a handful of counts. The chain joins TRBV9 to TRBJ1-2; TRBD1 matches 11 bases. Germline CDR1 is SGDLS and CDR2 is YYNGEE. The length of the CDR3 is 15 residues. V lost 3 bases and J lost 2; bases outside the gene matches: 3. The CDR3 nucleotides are TGTGCCAGCAGCGAGGGACAGGGGGGAAACTATGGCTACACCTTC. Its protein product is CASSEGQGGNYGYTF.

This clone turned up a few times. The CDR3 region is CASSQSAGRPQHF. The CDR3 DNA follows: TGTGCCAGCAGCCAATCGGCGGGACGGCCCCAGCATTTT. The genes are TRBV16 and TRBJ1-5; D perhaps matches TRBD1 (5 bases). The CDR3 is 13 residues long. Trimming took off 0 bases at V and 9 bases at J, with 9 bases between the two ends. CDR1 and CDR2 (germline): KGHSY, FQNENV.

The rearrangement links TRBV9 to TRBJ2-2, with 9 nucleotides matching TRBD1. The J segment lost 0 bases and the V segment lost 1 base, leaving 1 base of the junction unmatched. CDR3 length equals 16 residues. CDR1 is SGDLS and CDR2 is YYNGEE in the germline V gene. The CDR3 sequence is CASSVRQGANTGELFF. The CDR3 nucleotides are TGTGCCAGCAGCGTACGACAGGGGGCGAACACCGGGGAGCTGTTTTTT.

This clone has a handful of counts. The chain's CDR3 is CSVEAWDTGNTIYF. CDR3 in DNA: TGCAGCGTTGAAGCATGGGACACTGGAAACACCATATATTTT. The V and J genes are TRBV29-1 and TRBJ1-3; D is possibly TRBD1 (6 bases). V was clipped by 1 base and J by 2 bases, with 9 bases between them. CDR3 size: 14 residues. CDR1 is SQVTM and CDR2 is ANQGSEA in the germline V gene.

DNA for the CDR3: TGTGCCAGCAGCTTAGGGGCATTAAGCACAGATACGCAGTATTTT. It specifies CASSLGALSTDTQYF. The chain is built from TRBV7-9 and TRBJ2-3, with D uncertain. Per the germline V gene, CDR1 is SEHNR and CDR2 is FQNEAQ (reference sequence). CDR3 length: 15 amino acids. Trimming removed 1 base at V and 0 bases at J, with 8 bases between.

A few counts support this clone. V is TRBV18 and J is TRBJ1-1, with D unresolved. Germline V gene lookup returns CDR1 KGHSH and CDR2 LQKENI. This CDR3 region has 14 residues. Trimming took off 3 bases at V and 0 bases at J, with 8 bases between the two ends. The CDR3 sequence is CASSPQELNTEAFF. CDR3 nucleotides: TGTGCCAGCTCACCCCAGGAACTGAACACTGAAGCTTTCTTT.

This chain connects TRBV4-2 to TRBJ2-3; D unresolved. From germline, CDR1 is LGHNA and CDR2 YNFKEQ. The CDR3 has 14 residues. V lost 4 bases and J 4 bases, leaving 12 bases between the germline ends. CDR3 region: CASSRAAQADTQYF. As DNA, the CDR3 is TGTGCCAGCAGCCGGGCCGCCCAGGCAGATACGCAGTATTTT.

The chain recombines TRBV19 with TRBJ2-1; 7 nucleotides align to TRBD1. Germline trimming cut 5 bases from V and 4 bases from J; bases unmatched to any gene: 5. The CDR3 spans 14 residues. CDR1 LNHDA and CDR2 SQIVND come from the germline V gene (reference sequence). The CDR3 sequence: CASSPQTGYNEQFF. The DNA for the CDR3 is TGTGCCAGTAGTCCCCAGACAGGGTACAATGAGCAGTTCTTC.

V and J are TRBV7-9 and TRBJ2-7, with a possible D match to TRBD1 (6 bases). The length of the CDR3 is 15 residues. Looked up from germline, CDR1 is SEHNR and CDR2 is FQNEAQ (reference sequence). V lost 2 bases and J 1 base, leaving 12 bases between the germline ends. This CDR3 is CASSLLGALSYEQYF. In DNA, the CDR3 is TGTGCCAGCAGCTTACTGGGGGCCCTGTCCTACGAGCAGTACTTC.

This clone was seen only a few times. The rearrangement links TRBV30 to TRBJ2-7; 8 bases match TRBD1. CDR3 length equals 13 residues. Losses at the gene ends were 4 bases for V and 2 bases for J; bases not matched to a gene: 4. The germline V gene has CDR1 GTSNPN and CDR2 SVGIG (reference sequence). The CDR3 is CAWNTGGTYEQYF. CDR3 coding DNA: TGTGCCTGGAATACAGGGGGGACCTACGAGCAGTACTTC.

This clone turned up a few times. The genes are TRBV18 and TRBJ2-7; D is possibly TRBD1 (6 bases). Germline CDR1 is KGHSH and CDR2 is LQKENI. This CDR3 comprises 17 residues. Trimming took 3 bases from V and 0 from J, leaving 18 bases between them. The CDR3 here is CASSPVSTGLSSYEQYF. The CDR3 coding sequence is TGTGCCAGCTCACCCGTCTCCACAGGGTTGAGCTCCTACGAGCAGTACTTC.

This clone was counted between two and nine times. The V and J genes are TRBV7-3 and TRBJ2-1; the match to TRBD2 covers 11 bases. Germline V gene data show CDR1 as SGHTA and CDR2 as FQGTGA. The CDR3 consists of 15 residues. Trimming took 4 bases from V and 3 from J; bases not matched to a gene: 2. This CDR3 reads CASSYGLAGYNEQFF. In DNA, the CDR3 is TGTGCCAGCAGCTATGGACTAGCGGGCTACAATGAGCAGTTCTTC.

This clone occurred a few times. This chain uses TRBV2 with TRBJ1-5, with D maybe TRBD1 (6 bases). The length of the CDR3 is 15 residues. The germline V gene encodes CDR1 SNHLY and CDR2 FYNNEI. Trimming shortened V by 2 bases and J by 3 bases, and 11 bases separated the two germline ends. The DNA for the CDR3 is TGTGCCAGCAGTGAAAACAGGGTACACAATCAGCCCCAGCATTTT. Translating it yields CASSENRVHNQPQHF. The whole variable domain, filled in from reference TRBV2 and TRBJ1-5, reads EPEVTQTPSHQVTQMGQEVILRCVPISNHLYFYWYRQILGQKVEFLVSFYNNEISEKSEIFDDQFSVERPDGSNFTLKIRSTKLEDSAMYFCASSENRVHNQPQHFGDGTRLSIL.

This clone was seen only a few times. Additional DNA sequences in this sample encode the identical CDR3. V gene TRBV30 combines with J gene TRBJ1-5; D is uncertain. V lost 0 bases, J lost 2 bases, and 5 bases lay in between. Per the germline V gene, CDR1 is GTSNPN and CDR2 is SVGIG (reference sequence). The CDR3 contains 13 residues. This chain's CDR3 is CAWSVTGNQPQHF. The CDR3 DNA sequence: TGTGCCTGGAGTGTAACGGGCAATCAGCCCCAGCATTTT.

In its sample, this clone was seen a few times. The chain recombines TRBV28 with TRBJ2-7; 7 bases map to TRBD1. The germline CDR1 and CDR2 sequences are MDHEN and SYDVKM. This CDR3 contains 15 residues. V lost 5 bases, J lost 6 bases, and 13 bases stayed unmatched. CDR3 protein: CASSTPQIHRGEQYF. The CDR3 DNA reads TGTGCCAGCAGTACACCACAAATACACAGGGGCGAGCAGTACTTC.

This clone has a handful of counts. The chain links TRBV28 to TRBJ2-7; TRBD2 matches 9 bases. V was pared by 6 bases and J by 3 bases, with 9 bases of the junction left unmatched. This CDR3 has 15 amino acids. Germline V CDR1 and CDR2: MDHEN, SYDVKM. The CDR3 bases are TGTGCCAGCAGATCCGCTAGCGGGAAAATCTACGAGCAGTACTTC. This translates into CASRSASGKIYEQYF.

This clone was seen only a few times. DNA for the CDR3: TGTGCCACCAGCGAGCGACAGGAACGAGCCAAAAACATTCAGTACTTC. It encodes CATSERQERAKNIQYF. This chain connects TRBV15 to TRBJ2-4, with D perhaps matching TRBD1 (6 bases). The CDR3 length is 16 residues. Germline V gene sequence: CDR1 LNHNV, CDR2 YYDKDF (reference sequence). Trimming left V 5 bases short and J 0 bases short, with 14 bases between.

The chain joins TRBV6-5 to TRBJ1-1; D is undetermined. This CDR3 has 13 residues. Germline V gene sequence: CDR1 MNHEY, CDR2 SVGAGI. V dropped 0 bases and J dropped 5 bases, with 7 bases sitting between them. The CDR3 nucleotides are TGTGCCAGCAGTTACTCCTACGGGACTGAAGCTTTCTTT. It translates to CASSYSYGTEAFF.

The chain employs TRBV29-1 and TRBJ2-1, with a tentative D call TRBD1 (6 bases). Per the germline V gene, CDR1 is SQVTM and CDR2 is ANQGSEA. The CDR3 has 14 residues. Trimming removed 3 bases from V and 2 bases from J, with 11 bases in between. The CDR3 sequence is CSVELDRAYNEQFF. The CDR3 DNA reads TGCAGCGTTGAGTTGGACAGAGCCTACAATGAGCAGTTCTTC.

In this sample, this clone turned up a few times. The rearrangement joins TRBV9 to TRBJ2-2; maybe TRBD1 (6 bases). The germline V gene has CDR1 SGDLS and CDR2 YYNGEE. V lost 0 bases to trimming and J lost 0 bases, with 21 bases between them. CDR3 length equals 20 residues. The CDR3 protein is CASSVGLMDRGQPNTGELFF. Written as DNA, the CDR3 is TGTGCCAGCAGCGTAGGGCTAATGGACCGGGGACAACCGAACACCGGGGAGCTGTTTTTT. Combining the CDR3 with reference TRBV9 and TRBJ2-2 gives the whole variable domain DSGVTQTPKHLITATGQRVTLRCSPRSGDLSVYWYQQSLDQGLQFLIQYYNGEERAKGNILERFSAQQFPDLHSELNLSSLELGDSALYFCASSVGLMDRGQPNTGELFFGEGSRLTVL.